This T cell receptor (beta chain) stems from a study of vaccination and CD4 T cells after COVID-19. Study-level background: Convalescent persons amounted to six males plus four females, two of whom were Hispanic.

Sequencing of the DNA from cultured CD4+ T cells was carried out with the Oncomine TCR Beta short-read assay. A single record per CDR3 protein comes from TCRdb applying MiXCR to the PCR reads. The profile shows 12,000 or so distinct CDR3 sequences, about 50% of them singletons. Treatment here: roughly nine-day PBMC culture with coronavirus spike peptide pools or control peptides (ViraFEST assay). PBMCs were cultured at some 2.1 million per well with 10 IU/ml IL-2 and 10 ug/ml peptide pools. V was cut by 2 bases and J by 0 bases, with 4 bases left in between. CDR1 and CDR2 (germline): WNHNN, SYGVQD (reference sequence). CDR3 size: 13 residues. For this clonotype: Its antigen is not identified.

The sequencing input was CD4+ T cells from blood, cultured in vitro. The V call is TRBV10-1, the J call TRBJ2-5, with no clear D. This TCR was sampled from a human donor who had recovered from COVID-19. CDR3 nucleotides: TGCGCCAGCAGTGAGGGACACCAAGAGACCCAGTACTTC. Amino acids: CASSEGHQETQYF.